This passage covers 18 T cell receptor beta chains from one sample sequenced in a study of blood T cell repertoires in COVID-19. Here immunoSEQ multiplex PCR was the method, and the copy in TCRdb shows in-frame clones only, minus some. Of approximately 440,000 clones listed, 90% were seen once; the top ten hold more than 0.55%. Material for sequencing was PBMCs or T cells enriched from blood (not recorded which). These receptors were obtained from a young man who had recovered from COVID-19.

The chain carries TRBV7-3 and TRBJ2-7, with D unclear. Between the trimmed V and J ends, which lost 1 base and 0 bases, there was a span of 13 bases. CDR3 length: 16 residues. Looked up from germline, CDR1 is SGHTA and CDR2 is FQGTGA. The CDR3 sequence: CASSLRGARSSYEQYF. DNA of the CDR3: TGTGCCAGCAGCTTAAGAGGCGCTAGATCCTCCTACGAGCAGTACTTC.

This clone occurred a few times. The CDR3 protein is CASSFGTRAAQRVNQPQHF. CDR3 nucleotide sequence: TGTGCCAGCAGTTTTGGGACTAGGGCAGCCCAGAGGGTCAATCAGCCCCAGCATTTT. This chain joins TRBV12-1 and TRBJ1-5. TRBV12-1 is reported as a pseudogene. CDR3 length: 19 residues.

The rearrangement uses TRBV6-1 and TRBJ2-7; 9 positions match TRBD1. Trimming cost V 3 bases and J 0 bases; bases outside gene matches: 3. CDR3 length equals 15 residues. Germline lookup yields CDR1 MNHNS and CDR2 SASEGT. This CDR3 reads CASSEGQGISYEQYF. The CDR3 nucleotides read TGTGCCAGCAGTGAGGGACAGGGAATCTCCTACGAGCAGTACTTC.

The chain is built from TRBV19 and TRBJ1-1; D ambiguous. Germline CDR1 LNHDA, CDR2 SQIVND (reference sequence). The CDR3 length is 12 residues. Trimming cost V 7 bases and J 4 bases, with 10 bases left between them. DNA of the CDR3: TGTGCCAGTAAGAAAGTAGCCACTGAAGCTTTCTTT. It codes for CASKKVATEAFF.

The chain has TRBV10-3 and TRBJ2-1, with 9 bases identical to TRBD2. The germline V gene has CDR1 ENHRY and CDR2 SYGVKD. The CDR3 has 15 amino acids. Losses at the gene ends were 0 bases for V and 8 bases for J; bases not matched to a gene: 5. In DNA form, the CDR3 reads TGTGCCATCAGTGAGTCCGCGGGGGGGCAGGATGAGCAGTTCTTC. Its translation is CAISESAGGQDEQFF.

This sequence joins TRBV9 and TRBJ2-3, with 10 positions matching TRBD2. This CDR3 comprises 16 residues. Germline V gene data show CDR1 as SGDLS and CDR2 as YYNGEE. Trimming at V came to 4 bases and at J to 3 bases, leaving 8 bases not matched to a gene. The CDR3 region has the DNA TGTGCCAGCAGCCCGGGACTAGCGAAGGGTACAGATACGCAGTATTTT. Translation gives CASSPGLAKGTDTQYF. Based on the CDR3 plus reference TRBV9 and TRBJ2-3, the full variable domain is DSGVTQTPKHLITATGQRVTLRCSPRSGDLSVYWYQQSLDQGLQFLIQYYNGEERAKGNILERFSAQQFPDLHSELNLSSLELGDSALYFCASSPGLAKGTDTQYFGPGTRLTVL.

The chain links TRBV11-1 to TRBJ1-3; D ambiguous. CDR1 and CDR2 (germline): SGHAT, FQDESV (reference sequence). The length of the CDR3 is 14 residues. V was clipped by 5 bases and J by 4 bases, with 12 bases between them. In DNA, the CDR3 is TGTGCCAGCAGCCCGTCGGCGGGGGGAAACACCATATATTTT. Translation gives CASSPSAGGNTIYF.

The gene calls are TRBV6-1 and TRBJ2-6, with D unresolved. The CDR3 covers 17 residues. The V end lost 4 bases, the J end lost 0 bases, and 13 bases lay between the germline ends. Germline assignment: CDR1 MNHNS and CDR2 SASEGT. The CDR3 loop reads CASSGQNPSSGANVLTF. For the CDR3, the DNA is TGTGCCAGCAGTGGGCAAAACCCAAGCTCTGGGGCCAACGTCCTGACTTTC.

A few counts support this clone. The chain recombines TRBV2 with TRBJ1-1; possible D gene TRBD1, 5 bases. In germline, CDR1 is SNHLY, CDR2 FYNNEI. This CDR3 is 17 amino acids long. Trimming left V 3 bases short and J 2 bases short, with 19 bases between. The CDR3 DNA reads as TGTGCCAGCAGTGATACCAGGGCCGTGAAGGTCAACACTGAAGCTTTCTTT. Translating gives CASSDTRAVKVNTEAFF.

The V and J genes are TRBV24-1 and TRBJ2-3, with 14 bases fitting TRBD2. The CDR3 consists of 17 residues. In germline, CDR1 is KGHDR, CDR2 SFDVKD. V gave up 5 bases and J gave up 5 bases; unmatched junction bases: 8. CDR3 nucleotides: TGTGCCACCAGTGCCGCCCGGGGACTAGCGGGAGAAGATACGCAGTATTTT. Its protein is CATSAARGLAGEDTQYF.

This clone is a singleton in its sample. The CDR3 DNA reads as TGTGCCAGCAGTGTTGGTGGGGCTCAGCCCCAGCATTTT. Its translation: CASSVGGAQPQHF. V gene TRBV27 combines with J gene TRBJ1-5; perhaps TRBD1 as D (5 bases). CDR3 length equals 13 residues. Germline assignment: CDR1 MNHEY and CDR2 SMNVEV (reference sequence). Trimming shortened V by 5 bases and J by 6 bases, and 11 bases separated the two germline ends.

The chain has TRBV15 and TRBJ2-3; 8 bases map to TRBD2. Trimming removed 8 bases from V and 6 bases from J; junction bases left unmatched: 13. The CDR3 is made up of 15 amino acids. Germline lookup yields CDR1 LNHNV and CDR2 YYDKDF (reference sequence). CDR3 protein: CATSPLADIRDTQYF. The CDR3 DNA is TGTGCCACCTCACCACTAGCGGACATACGGGATACGCAGTATTTT. The full variable domain, completed using reference TRBV15 and TRBJ2-3, is DAMVIQNPRYQVTQFGKPVTLSCSQTLNHNVMYWYQQKSSQAPKLLFHYYDKDFNNEADTPDNFQSRRPNTSFCFLDIRSPGLGDTAMYLCATSPLADIRDTQYFGPGTRLTVL.

The chain employs TRBV7-2 and TRBJ1-5; D is unclear. The germline V gene encodes CDR1 SGHTA and CDR2 FQGNSA. CDR3 length equals 15 residues. The V gene lost 1 base and the J gene lost 7 bases, with 14 bases spanning the gap. The CDR3 protein is CASSLGMRYLQPQHF. The CDR3 DNA is TGTGCCAGCAGCTTAGGAATGAGGTATTTACAGCCCCAGCATTTT.

The V call is TRBV7-9, the J call TRBJ2-6, with D maybe TRBD2 (5 bases). This CDR3 region has 15 residues. Germline V lookup: CDR1 SEHNR, CDR2 FQNEAQ (reference sequence). V lost 5 bases, J lost 4 bases, and 12 bases lay in between. The CDR3 spells CASSTVTGGANVLTF. DNA of the CDR3: TGTGCCAGCAGCACTGTAACGGGAGGGGCCAACGTCCTGACTTTC.

The V gene is TRBV6-5, the J gene TRBJ1-3; D call uncertain. V lost 5 bases and J lost 5, with 16 bases in between. The CDR3 is 15 amino acids. CDR1 MNHEY and CDR2 SVGAGI come from the germline V gene. CDR3 in DNA: TGTGCCAGCAGTCCGTCGGCCGGGATACGAAACACCATATATTTT. It yields the protein CASSPSAGIRNTIYF.

The V call is TRBV2, the J call TRBJ1-2, with TRBD1 as a possible D gene (5 bases). The V end lost 0 bases, the J end lost 8 bases, and 13 bases lay between the germline ends. The germline gives CDR1 SNHLY, CDR2 FYNNEI. The CDR3 is 14 amino acids. The CDR3 is CASSEARQGGGYTF. The CDR3 coding sequence is TGTGCCAGCAGTGAAGCGCGGCAGGGAGGAGGCTACACCTTC.

A word on this clone: The same CDR3 arises from other DNA sequences in this sample as well. The chain has TRBV5-1 and TRBJ2-1, with 13 bases fitting TRBD2. V shed 4 bases, J shed 8 bases, and the junction held 6 bases outside the gene matches. This CDR3 contains 15 residues. Per germline, CDR1 SGHRS and CDR2 YFSETQ. The CDR3 loop is CASSLWTSGSDEQFF. CDR3 bases: TGCGCCAGCAGCCTGTGGACTAGCGGGAGTGATGAGCAGTTCTTC. The full variable domain, completed using reference TRBV5-1 and TRBJ2-1, is KAGVTQTPRYLIKTRGQQVTLSCSPISGHRSVSWYQQTPGQGLQFLFEYFSETQRNKGNFPGRFSGRQFSNSRSEMNVSTLELGDSALYLCASSLWTSGSDEQFFGPGTRLTVL.

The chain carries TRBV24-1 and TRBJ1-1; D is undetermined. Trimming removed 4 bases at V and 5 bases at J, with 7 bases between. Germline CDR1 is KGHDR and CDR2 is SFDVKD. This CDR3 has 12 amino acids. CDR3 in DNA: TGTGCCACCAGTGACACGGGGACTGAAGCTTTCTTT. This encodes CATSDTGTEAFF.